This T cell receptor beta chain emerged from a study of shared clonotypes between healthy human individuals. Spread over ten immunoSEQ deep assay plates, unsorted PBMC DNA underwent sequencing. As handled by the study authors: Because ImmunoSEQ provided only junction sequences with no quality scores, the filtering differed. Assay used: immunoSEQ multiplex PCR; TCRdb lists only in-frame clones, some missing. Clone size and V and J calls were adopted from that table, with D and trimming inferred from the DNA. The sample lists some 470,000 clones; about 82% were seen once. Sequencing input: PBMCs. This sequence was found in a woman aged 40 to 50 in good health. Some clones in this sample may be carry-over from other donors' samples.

The CDR3 sequence is CASSFGPLSSYEQYF. CDR3 nucleotide sequence: TGTGCCAGCAGCTTTGGACCGTTGAGCTCCTACGAGCAGTACTTC. This chain joins TRBV5-5 and TRBJ2-7; D not certain. The CDR3 consists of 15 residues. Germline loops: CDR1 SGHKS, CDR2 YYEKEE (reference sequence). V was clipped by 2 bases and J by 0 bases, with 12 bases between them. The variable domain in full, with the rest retrieved from reference TRBV5-5 and TRBJ2-7, is DAGVTQSPTHLIKTRGQQVTLRCSPISGHKSVSWYQQVLGQGPQFIFQYYEKEERGRGNFPDRFSARQFPNYSSELNVNALLLGDSALYLCASSFGPLSSYEQYFGPGTRLTVT.